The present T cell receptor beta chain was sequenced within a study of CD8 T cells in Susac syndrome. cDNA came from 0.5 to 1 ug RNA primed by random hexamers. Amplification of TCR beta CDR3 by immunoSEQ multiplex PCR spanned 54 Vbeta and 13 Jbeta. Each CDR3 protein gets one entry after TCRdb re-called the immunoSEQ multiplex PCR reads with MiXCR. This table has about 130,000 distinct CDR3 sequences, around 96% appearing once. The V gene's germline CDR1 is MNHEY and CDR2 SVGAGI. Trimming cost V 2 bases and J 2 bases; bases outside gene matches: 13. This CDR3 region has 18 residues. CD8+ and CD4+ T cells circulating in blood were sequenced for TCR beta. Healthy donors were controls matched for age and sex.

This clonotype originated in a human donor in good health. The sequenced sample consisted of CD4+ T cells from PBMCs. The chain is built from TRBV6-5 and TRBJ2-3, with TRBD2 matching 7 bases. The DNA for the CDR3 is TGTGCCAGCAGTTACCACATCCCTAGCGGCGTTGTCACAGATACGCAGTATTTT. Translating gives CASSYHIPSGVVTDTQYF.